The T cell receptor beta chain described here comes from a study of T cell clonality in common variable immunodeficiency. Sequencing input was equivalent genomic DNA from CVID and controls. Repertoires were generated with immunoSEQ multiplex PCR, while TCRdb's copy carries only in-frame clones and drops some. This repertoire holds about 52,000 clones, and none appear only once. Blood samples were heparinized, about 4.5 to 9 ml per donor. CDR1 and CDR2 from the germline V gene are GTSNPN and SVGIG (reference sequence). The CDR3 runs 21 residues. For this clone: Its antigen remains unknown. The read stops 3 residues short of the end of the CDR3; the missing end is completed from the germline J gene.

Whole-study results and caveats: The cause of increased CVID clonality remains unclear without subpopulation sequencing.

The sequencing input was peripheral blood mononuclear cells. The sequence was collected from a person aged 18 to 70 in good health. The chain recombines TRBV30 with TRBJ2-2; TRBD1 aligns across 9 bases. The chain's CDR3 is CAWSQVGTQDRGWATNEKLFF. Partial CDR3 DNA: TGTGCCTGGAGTCAAGTGGGGACCCAGGACAGGGGATGGGCAACTAATGAAAAG.